This TCR beta chain was identified during a study of a mutant IDH1 vaccine in newly diagnosed glioma. Study summary: Treated patients had a mean age of 40.4 years and an approximately 62% male, approximately 38% female split. Held at week 35, visit V12 was the safety follow-up, and visit V13 followed at week 47. Notes on the study in general: Pseudoprogression showed no apparent link to changes in top peripheral T cell clonotypes. Vaccination induced immune responses in approximately 94% of patients.

The CDR3 is 15 residues long. The germline V gene encodes CDR1 LNHNV and CDR2 YYDKDF (reference sequence). The trim removed 5 bases at V and 2 bases at J, leaving 4 bases unmatched. Within the sample, this clone is large. Its specificity is not known. The time point here: week 35, safety follow-up. Vaccination used 300 ug of mutant IDH1 20-mer peptide per dose, with topical imiquimod. TCRdb's table, derived via immunoSEQ multiplex PCR, lists solely in-frame clones and lacks some. The profile covers tens of thousands of clones, with about three quarters appearing a single time and more than 10% taken by the ten largest.

The receptor's source is a man in his forties with glioma. This specimen consisted of PBMCs, obtained from a glioma patient whose treatment included an IDH1 peptide vaccine. The V call is TRBV15, the J call TRBJ2-1, with 9 bases lining up with TRBD2. CDR3 residues: CATSRGLAAYNEQFF. DNA for the CDR3: TGTGCCACCAGCCGGGGACTAGCAGCCTACAATGAGCAGTTCTTC.